This T cell receptor (beta chain) was sequenced during a study of radiation and T cells in renal cell carcinoma. Across the whole study: Nephrectomy followed 15 Gy stereotactic body radiation by 4 weeks.

V was shortened by 0 bases and J by 6 bases, with 8 bases between the two germline ends. This CDR3 has 13 residues. Germline V CDR1 and CDR2: MNHEY, SVGAGI. Study-level results: From baseline, blood top tumor clonotypes peaked at 2 weeks post-radiation.

Notes on this clone: No antigen is known for it.

Clones were read by immunoSEQ multiplex PCR, and TCRdb kept only the in-frame ones, dropping some. The table has approximately 150,000 clones, over 80% seen once. Noted time point: baseline pretreatment blood. The sample's treatment: 15 Gy SBRT to primary tumor, nephrectomy 4 weeks later. After SBRT, blood was collected at 2 and 4 weeks, plus baseline. This renal cell carcinoma was of the clear cell type. The origin of this receptor is a woman between 45 and 60 years old with renal cell carcinoma. The chain links TRBV6-5 to TRBJ1-2; D unclear. Sequenced material: blood, taken from a patient whose treatment included radiotherapy and nephrectomy. This chain's CDR3 is CASSYSLVDGYTF. Here the CDR3 DNA reads TGTGCCAGCAGTTACTCCCTGGTTGATGGCTACACCTTC.